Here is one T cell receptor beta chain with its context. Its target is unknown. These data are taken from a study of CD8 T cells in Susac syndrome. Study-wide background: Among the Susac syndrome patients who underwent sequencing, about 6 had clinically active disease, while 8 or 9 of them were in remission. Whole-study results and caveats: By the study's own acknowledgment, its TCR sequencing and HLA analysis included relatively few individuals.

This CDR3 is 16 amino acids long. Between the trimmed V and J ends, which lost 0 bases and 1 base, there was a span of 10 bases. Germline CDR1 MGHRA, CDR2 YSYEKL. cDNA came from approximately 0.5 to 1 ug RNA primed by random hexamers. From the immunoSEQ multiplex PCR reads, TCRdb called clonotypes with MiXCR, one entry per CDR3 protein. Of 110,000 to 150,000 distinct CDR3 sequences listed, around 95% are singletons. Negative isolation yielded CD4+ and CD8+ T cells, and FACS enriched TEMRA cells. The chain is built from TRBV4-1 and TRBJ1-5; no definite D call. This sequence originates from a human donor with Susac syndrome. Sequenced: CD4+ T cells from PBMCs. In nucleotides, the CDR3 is TGCGCCAGCAGCCAAGAATCGGGTATGAGCAATCAGCCCCAGCATTTT. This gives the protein CASSQESGMSNQPQHF.